This T cell receptor (beta chain) appears in the sequencing data of a study of CD8+CD57+ T cells in acquired aplastic anemia. CDR3 and TCR beta VDJ profiling relied on a genomic DNA template. TCRdb re-analysed the reads in MiXCR, keeping a single row per CDR3 protein. The table includes tens of thousands of distinct CDR3 sequences, less than 85% detected once. Patients who underwent sequencing had shown CD8+CD57+ cell expansion by flow cytometry. Severe acquired aplastic anemia was present in all patients. Sampling of blood occurred while the patients had still received no therapy. Findings and caveats of the study: Controls did not differ significantly from patients in CD8+ Simpson's diversity. About 30 CD8+ CDR3 sequences occurred in both the patients and the controls.

About this clonotype itself: Its target is unknown.

The TCR sequence derives from a human donor with aplastic anemia. Sample: sorted CD4+, CD8+, or CD8+CD57+ T cells (not recorded which) from PBMCs.

The CDR3 bases are TGTGCCAGTACCATCGGGCTAGCGGGGGTCAGTAGGACAGATACGCAGTATTTT. It specifies CASTIGLAGVSRTDTQYF. The chain carries TRBV19 and TRBJ2-3, with 10 bases identical to TRBD2. The CDR3 loop spans 18 amino acids. The germline V gene has CDR1 LNHDA and CDR2 SQIVND (reference sequence). With V trimmed by 7 bases and J by 3 bases, 16 bases remained unmatched.